This T cell receptor beta chain appears in the sequencing data of a study of cytomegalovirus exposure and HLA in healthy donors. PCR used 60 Vbeta primers and 13 Jbeta primers. The repertoire was sequenced with immunoSEQ multiplex PCR; TCRdb's copy has only in-frame clones and lacks some. The table includes 100,000 to 150,000 clones, 74% detected once. Germline CDR1 and CDR2: SEHNR and FQNEAQ (reference sequence). This CDR3 is built from 15 residues. In regard to this clone: Mismatch with germline at one junction end may stem from a read error.

The chain combines TRBV7-9 with TRBJ2-2, with D maybe TRBD2 (7 bases). The sequencing input was PBMCs. The source is a woman aged 45-60 years in good health and CMV-seropositive. The CDR3: CSSSSGLGGAGELFF. The CDR3, as DNA: TGTTCCAGCAGCTCCGGACTAGGGGGGGCCGGGGAGCTGTTTTTT.